The entry that follows covers one T cell receptor (beta chain) sequence. These data belong to a study of cytotoxic CD8 clonotypes in ibrutinib-treated CLL. Measured with immunoSEQ multiplex PCR; TCRdb has only the in-frame clones, and not every one. The data hold about 300,000 clones, with around 77% observed a single time. The germline V gene encodes CDR1 MNHEY and CDR2 SMNVEV (reference sequence). J lost 11 bases, V lost 5 bases, and 6 bases had no gene match. The CDR3 is 13 amino acids. The chain couples TRBV27 to TRBJ1-6; 7 nucleotides line up with TRBD1. This TCR was recovered from a human donor with chronic lymphocytic leukemia. The sequences come from PBMCs, collected at disease progression, from a patient treated with ibrutinib. DNA for the CDR3: TGTGCCAGCAGTGTGACAGGGCGGCCACCCCTCCACTTT. This translates into CASSVTGRPPLHF.